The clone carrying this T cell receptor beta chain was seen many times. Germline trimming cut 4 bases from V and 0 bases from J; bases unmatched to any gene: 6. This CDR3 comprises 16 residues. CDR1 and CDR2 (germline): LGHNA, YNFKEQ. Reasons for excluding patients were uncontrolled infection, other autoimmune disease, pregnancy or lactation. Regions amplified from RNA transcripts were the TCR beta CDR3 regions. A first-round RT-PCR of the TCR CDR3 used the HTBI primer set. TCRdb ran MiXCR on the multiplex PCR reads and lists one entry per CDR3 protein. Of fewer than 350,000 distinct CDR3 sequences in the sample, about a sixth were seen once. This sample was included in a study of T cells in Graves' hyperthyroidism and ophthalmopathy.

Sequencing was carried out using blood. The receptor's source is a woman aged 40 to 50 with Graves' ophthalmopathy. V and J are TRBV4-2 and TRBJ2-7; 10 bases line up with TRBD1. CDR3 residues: CASSRDRGPNSYEQYF. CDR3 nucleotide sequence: TGTGCCAGCAGCCGAGACAGGGGGCCCAACTCCTACGAGCAGTACTTC.